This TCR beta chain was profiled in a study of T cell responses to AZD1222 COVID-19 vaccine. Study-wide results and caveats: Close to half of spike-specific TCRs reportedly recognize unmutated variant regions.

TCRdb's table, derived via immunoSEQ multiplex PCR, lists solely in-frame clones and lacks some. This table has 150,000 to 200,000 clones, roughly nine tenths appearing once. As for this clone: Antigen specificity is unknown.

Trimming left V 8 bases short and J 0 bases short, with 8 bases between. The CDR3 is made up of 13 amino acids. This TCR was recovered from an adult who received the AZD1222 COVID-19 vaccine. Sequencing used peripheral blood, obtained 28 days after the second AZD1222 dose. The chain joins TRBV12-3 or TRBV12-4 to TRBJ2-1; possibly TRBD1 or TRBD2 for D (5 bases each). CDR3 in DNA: TGTGCCAGCTGGGGGAGCTCCTACAATGAGCAGTTCTTC. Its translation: CASWGSSYNEQFF.